The rows below give T cell receptor beta chains drawn from one sample of a study of cytomegalovirus exposure and HLA in healthy donors. Profiled with immunoSEQ multiplex PCR; TCRdb holds only in-frame clones, not every one. The table includes about 130,000 clones, 65% to 80% detected once. Sequences were obtained from PBMCs. Receptors were obtained from a woman aged 55-69 years in good health and CMV-seropositive. Both conserved end residues are trimmed from each CDR3. A clone size is listed for some rows: how often the clone was seen (once, few, many), or a class if it is expanded.

v_gene	j_gene	abundance	CDR3aa
TRBV4-3	TRBJ2-1	NA	ASSQDSGTSGQEQF
TRBV29-1	TRBJ2-3	NA	SVVLGPGQGTDTQY
TRBV19	TRBJ2-5	NA	ASSMPQGALKTQY
TRBV7-2	TRBJ2-1	NA	ASSLATIEQF
TRBV7-2	TRBJ1-3	NA	ASSERGQGNTIY
TRBV6-4	TRBJ1-1	NA	ASSRGQGPNTEAF
TRBV27	TRBJ1-3	NA	ASSYSGTGVGNTIY
TRBV5-1	TRBJ2-2	NA	ASSLRGQGAAGELF
TRBV2	TRBJ2-7	NA	ASSDMGDGEQY
TRBV7-2	TRBJ2-5	NA	ASSLGGGREIETQY
TRBV27	TRBJ1-2	NA	ASSLSWRSGYT
TRBV10-1	TRBJ1-1	NA	ASSKLNTEAF
TRBV5-1	TRBJ1-2	NA	ASSLADAGQTYGYT
TRBV7-3	TRBJ2-3	NA	ASSISGGEPDTQY
TRBV12-5	TRBJ1-3	NA	ASGLPQGRNTIY
TRBV7-3	TRBJ2-3	NA	ASRSITDTQY
TRBV6-6	TRBJ2-7	NA	ASRPSVAGVYEQY
TRBV7-6	TRBJ2-5	NA	ASSLWERQETQY
TRBV5-4	TRBJ1-2	NA	ASSLVDRASYGYT
TRBV6-1	TRBJ2-7	NA	ASSGASVYEQY
TRBV2	TRBJ1-2	few	ASRQSYGYT
TRBV6-1	TRBJ1-3	NA	ASLMGGNPIY